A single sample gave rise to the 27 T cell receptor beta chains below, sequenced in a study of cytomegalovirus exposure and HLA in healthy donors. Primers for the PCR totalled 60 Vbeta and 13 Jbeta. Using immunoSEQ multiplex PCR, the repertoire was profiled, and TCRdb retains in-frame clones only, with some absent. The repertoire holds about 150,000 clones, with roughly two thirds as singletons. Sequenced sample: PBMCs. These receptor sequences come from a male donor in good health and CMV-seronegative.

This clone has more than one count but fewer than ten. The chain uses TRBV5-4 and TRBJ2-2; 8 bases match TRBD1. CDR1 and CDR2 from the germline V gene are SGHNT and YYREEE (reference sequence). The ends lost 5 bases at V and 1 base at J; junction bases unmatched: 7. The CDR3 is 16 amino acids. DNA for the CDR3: TGTGCCAGCAGGAACCTCACAGGGGGGAACACCGGGGAGCTGTTTTTT. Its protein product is CASRNLTGGNTGELFF.

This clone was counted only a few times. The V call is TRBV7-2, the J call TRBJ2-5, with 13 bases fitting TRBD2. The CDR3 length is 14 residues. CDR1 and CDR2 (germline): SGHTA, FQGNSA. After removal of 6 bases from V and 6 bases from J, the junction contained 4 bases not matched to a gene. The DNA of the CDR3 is TGTGCCAGCAGACTAGCGGGGGGGCCGCAGACCCAGTACTTC. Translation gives CASRLAGGPQTQYF. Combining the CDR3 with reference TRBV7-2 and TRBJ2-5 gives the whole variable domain GAGVSQSPSNKVTEKGKDVELRCDPISGHTALYWYRQSLGQGLEFLIYFQGNSAPDKSGLPSDRFSAERTGGSVSTLTIQRTQQEDSAVYLCASRLAGGPQTQYFGPGTRLLVL.

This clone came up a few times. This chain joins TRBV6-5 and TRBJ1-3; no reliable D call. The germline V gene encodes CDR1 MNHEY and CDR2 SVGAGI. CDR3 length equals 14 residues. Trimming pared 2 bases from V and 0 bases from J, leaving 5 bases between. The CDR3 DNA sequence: TGTGCCAGCAGTTACGAGGGCTCTGGAAACACCATATATTTT. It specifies CASSYEGSGNTIYF.

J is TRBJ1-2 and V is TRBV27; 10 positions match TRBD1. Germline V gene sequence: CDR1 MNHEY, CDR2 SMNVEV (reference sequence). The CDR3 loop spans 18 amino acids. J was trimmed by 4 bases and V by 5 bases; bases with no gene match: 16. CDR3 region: CASSLSSGTGDLGYGYTF. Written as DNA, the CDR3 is TGTGCCAGCAGTCTAAGTTCCGGGACAGGGGACCTTGGCTATGGCTACACCTTC.

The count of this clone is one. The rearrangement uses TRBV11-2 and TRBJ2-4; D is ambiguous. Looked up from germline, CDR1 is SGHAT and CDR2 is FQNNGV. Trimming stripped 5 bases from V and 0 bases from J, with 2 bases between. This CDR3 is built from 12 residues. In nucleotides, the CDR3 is TGTGCCAGCAGCCTAGCCAAAAACATTCAGTACTTC. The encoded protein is CASSLAKNIQYF. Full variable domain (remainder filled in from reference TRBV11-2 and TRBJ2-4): EAGVAQSPRYKIIEKRQSVAFWCNPISGHATLYWYQQILGQGPKLLIQFQNNGVVDDSQLPKDRFSAERLKGVDSTLKIQPAKLEDSAVYLCASSLAKNIQYFGAGTRLSVL.

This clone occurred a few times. CDR3 nucleotides: TGTGCCAGCAGCTTCCCGCCTACCTACGAGCAGTACTTC. Translation gives CASSFPPTYEQYF. The rearrangement joins TRBV5-6 to TRBJ2-7, with D uncertain. This CDR3 contains 13 residues. Germline V gene sequence: CDR1 SGHDT, CDR2 YYEEEE. Trimming removed 2 bases from V and 2 bases from J, with 8 bases in between. Combining the CDR3 with reference TRBV5-6 and TRBJ2-7 gives the whole variable domain DAGVTQSPTHLIKTRGQQVTLRCSPKSGHDTVSWYQQALGQGPQFIFQYYEEEERQRGNFPDRFSGHQFPNYSSELNVNALLLGDSALYLCASSFPPTYEQYFGPGTRLTVT.

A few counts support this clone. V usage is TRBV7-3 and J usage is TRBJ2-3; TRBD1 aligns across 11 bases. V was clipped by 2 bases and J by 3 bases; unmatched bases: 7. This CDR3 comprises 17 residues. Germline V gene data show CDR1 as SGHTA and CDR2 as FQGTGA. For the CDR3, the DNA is TGTGCCAGCAGCTTAGGTTTAGGGACAGGGGGTACAGATACGCAGTATTTT. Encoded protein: CASSLGLGTGGTDTQYF.

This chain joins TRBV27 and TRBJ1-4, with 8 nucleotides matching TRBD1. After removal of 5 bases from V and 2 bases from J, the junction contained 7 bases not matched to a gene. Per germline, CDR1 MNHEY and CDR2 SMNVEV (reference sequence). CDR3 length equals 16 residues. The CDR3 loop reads CASSPDRGDTNEKLFF. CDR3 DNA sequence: TGTGCCAGCAGTCCCGACAGGGGTGATACTAATGAAAAACTGTTTTTT.

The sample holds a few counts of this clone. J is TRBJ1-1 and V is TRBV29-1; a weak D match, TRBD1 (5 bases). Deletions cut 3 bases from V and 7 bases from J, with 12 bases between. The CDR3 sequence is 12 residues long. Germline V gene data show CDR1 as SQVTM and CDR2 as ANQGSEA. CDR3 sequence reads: CSVEGGSSEAFF. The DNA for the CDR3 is TGCAGCGTTGAGGGGGGGTCCAGTGAAGCTTTCTTT. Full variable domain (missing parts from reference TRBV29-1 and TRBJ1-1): SAVISQKPSRDICQRGTSLTIQCQVDSQVTMMFWYRQQPGQSLTLIATANQGSEATYESGFVIDKFPISRPNLTFSTLTVSNMSPEDSSIYLCSVEGGSSEAFFGQGTRLTVV.

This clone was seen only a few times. CDR3 residues: CASSPVRVPSYEQYF. The CDR3 DNA reads as TGCGCCAGCAGCCCAGTGCGGGTTCCGTCCTACGAGCAGTACTTC. The rearrangement joins TRBV5-1 to TRBJ2-7; D is perhaps TRBD2 (5 bases). Germline CDR1 reads SGHRS; CDR2 reads YFSETQ. The CDR3 runs 15 residues. Trimming shortened V by 4 bases and J by 1 base, and 15 bases separated the two germline ends.

DNA of the CDR3: TGTGCCATCACTAGCGGGACAGGGGAATATGGCTACACCTTC. Residues: CAITSGTGEYGYTF. The chain couples TRBV10-3 to TRBJ1-2; 10 bases agree with TRBD1. The CDR3 consists of 14 residues. Germline trimming cut 7 bases from V and 5 bases from J; bases unmatched to any gene: 7. CDR1 and CDR2 (germline): ENHRY, SYGVKD.

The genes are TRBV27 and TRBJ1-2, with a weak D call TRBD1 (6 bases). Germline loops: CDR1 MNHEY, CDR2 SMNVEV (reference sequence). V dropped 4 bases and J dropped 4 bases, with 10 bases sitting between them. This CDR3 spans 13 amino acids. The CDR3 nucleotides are TGTGCCAGCAGTTATAACAGGGCCTATGGCTACACCTTC. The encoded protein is CASSYNRAYGYTF.

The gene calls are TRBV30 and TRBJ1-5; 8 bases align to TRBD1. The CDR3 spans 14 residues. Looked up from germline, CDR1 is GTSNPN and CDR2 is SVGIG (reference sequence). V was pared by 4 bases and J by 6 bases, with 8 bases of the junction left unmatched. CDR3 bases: TGTGCCTGGACAGTACAGGGGGTGACTCAGCCCCAGCATTTT. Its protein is CAWTVQGVTQPQHF.

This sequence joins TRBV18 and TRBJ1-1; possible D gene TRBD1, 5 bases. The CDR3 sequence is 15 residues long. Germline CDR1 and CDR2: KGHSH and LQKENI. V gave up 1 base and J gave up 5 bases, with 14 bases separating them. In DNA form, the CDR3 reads TGTGCCAGCTCACCACTGGACACCCCGAGGACTGAAGCTTTCTTT. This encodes CASSPLDTPRTEAFF.

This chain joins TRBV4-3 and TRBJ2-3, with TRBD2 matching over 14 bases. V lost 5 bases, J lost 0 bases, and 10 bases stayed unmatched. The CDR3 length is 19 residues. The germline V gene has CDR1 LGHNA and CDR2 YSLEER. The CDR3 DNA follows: TGCGCCAGCAGCTACGGACTAGCGGGGGGTCACCGTAGCACAGATACGCAGTATTTT. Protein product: CASSYGLAGGHRSTDTQYF.

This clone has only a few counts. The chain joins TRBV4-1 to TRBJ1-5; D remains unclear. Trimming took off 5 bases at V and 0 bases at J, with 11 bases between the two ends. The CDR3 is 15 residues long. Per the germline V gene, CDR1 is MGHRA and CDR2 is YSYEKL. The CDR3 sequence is CASSNQLHSNQPQHF. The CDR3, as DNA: TGCGCCAGCAGCAACCAACTTCATAGCAATCAGCCCCAGCATTTT.

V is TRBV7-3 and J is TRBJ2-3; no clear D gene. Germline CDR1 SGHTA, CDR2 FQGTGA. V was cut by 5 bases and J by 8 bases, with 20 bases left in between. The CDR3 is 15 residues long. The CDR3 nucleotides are TGTGCCAGCAGCCCCACGAACACAGATTACGGTACGCAGTATTTT. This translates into CASSPTNTDYGTQYF.

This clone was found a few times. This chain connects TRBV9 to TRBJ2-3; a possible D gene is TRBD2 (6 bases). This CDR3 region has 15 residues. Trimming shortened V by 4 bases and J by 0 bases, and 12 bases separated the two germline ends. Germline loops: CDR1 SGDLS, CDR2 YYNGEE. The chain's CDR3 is CASSLGLFSTDTQYF. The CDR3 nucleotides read TGTGCCAGCAGCTTGGGACTTTTTAGCACAGATACGCAGTATTTT.

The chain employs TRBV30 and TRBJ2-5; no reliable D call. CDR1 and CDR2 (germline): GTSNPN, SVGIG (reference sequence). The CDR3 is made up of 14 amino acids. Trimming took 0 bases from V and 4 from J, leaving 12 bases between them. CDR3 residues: CAWSVEAVLETQYF. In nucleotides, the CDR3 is TGTGCCTGGAGTGTAGAGGCGGTTCTAGAGACCCAGTACTTC.

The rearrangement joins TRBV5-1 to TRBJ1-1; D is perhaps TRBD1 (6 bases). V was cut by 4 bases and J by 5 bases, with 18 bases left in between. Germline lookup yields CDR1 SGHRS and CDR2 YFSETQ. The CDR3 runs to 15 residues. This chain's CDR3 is CASSLVYRARTEAFF. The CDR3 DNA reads TGCGCCAGCAGCCTGGTATACAGGGCGAGGACTGAAGCTTTCTTT.

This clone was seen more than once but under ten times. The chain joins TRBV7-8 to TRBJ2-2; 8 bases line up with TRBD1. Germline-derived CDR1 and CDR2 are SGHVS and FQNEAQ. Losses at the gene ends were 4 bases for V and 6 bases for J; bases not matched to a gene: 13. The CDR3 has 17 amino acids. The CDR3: CASSSITGGVSAGELFF. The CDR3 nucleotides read TGTGCCAGCAGCTCGATTACAGGGGGTGTTTCGGCCGGGGAGCTGTTTTTT.

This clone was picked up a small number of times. The CDR3 DNA follows: TGTGCCATCAGTGACTTTGCGGGGCCCAACACCGGGGAGCTGTTTTTT. Translating it yields CAISDFAGPNTGELFF. The chain joins TRBV10-3 to TRBJ2-2; D possibly corresponds to TRBD2 (6 bases). In germline, CDR1 is ENHRY, CDR2 SYGVKD. The CDR3 spans 16 residues. V was pared by 3 bases and J by 2 bases, with 13 bases between.

DNA for the CDR3: TGTGCCAGCAGCTTGGCAGGGGGTGGCTACACCTTC. Protein product: CASSLAGGGYTF. The chain employs TRBV5-6 and TRBJ1-2; 7 nucleotides line up with TRBD1. With V trimmed by 0 bases and J by 7 bases, 0 bases remained unmatched. CDR3 length: 12 residues. CDR1 and CDR2 from the germline V gene are SGHDT and YYEEEE.

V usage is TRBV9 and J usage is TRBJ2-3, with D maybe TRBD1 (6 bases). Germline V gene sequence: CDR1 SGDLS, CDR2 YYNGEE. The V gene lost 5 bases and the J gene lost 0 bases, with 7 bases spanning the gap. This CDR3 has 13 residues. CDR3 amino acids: CASRDSSTDTQYF. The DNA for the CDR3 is TGTGCCAGCAGGGACAGTAGCACAGATACGCAGTATTTT.

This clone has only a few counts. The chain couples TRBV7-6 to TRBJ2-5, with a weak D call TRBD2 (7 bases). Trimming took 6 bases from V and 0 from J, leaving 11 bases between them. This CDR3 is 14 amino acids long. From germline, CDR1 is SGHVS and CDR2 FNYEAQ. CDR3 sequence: CASRGGGYQETQYF. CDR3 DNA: TGTGCCAGCAGGGGAGGGGGGTACCAAGAGACCCAGTACTTC.

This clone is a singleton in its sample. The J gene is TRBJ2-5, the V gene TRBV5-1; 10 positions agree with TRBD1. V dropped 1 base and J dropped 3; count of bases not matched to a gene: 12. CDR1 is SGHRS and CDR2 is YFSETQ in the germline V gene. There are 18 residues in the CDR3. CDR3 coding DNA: TGCGCCAGCAGCTTGTTCCTCGCGGGACAGGGGACCAAAGAGACCCAGTACTTC. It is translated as CASSLFLAGQGTKETQYF.

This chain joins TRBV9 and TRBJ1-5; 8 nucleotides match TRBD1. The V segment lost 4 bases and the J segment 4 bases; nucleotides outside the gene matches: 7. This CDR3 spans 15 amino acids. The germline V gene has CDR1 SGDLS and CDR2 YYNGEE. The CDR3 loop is CASSTGTGLNQPQHF. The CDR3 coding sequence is TGTGCCAGCAGCACCGGGACAGGCTTAAATCAGCCCCAGCATTTT.